This T cell receptor (beta chain) was retrieved from a study of T cells in women clearing cervical HPV infection. General study results and limits: Controls had more TRBV6-7 (approximately 0.15%) than cases (around 0.11%).

TCRdb's table, derived via immunoSEQ multiplex PCR, lists solely in-frame clones and lacks some. This sample's clone table lists around 39,000 clones. Regarding this clone: Its target is not known. The read ends 3 residues before the CDR3 terminus; that terminus is restored from the germline J gene.

Germline V gene sequence: CDR1 GTSNPN, CDR2 SVGIG (reference sequence). CDR3 length: 13 residues. Unmatched junction bases numbered 8, after V lost 7 bases and J lost 7 bases. Sequenced: blood buffy coat. This chain joins TRBV30 and TRBJ1-5; 9 bases agree with TRBD1. The clonotype comes from a woman aged 18 to 75 with a cervical HPV16 infection that either progressed to CIN3+ or cleared (not recorded which). The part of the CDR3 DNA that was read is TGTGCCTTGGGGGGACAGGGCAGCCAGCCC. Translated, it gives CALGGQGSQP. The CDR3 reads in full as CALGGQGSQPQHF.